This record concerns one T cell receptor (beta chain) sequence. Its target is not known. This entry belongs to a study of cytotoxic CD8 clonotypes in ibrutinib-treated CLL. Study-wide points: Clonality was higher at ibrutinib response and returned toward baseline at progression. The study found public clonotypes uncommon, contracting or stable on treatment.

The CDR3 sequence is 15 residues long. V lost 3 bases and J 2 bases, leaving 14 bases between the germline ends. CDR1 is LNHDA, CDR2 SQIVND, per germline (reference sequence). The table came from immunoSEQ multiplex PCR; TCRdb's copy has only in-frame clones and leaves some out. Found here are just over 200,000 clones, 60% to 80% of them singletons; the top ten hold around 5.9%. V and J are TRBV19 and TRBJ2-7; the D gene is possibly TRBD1 (6 bases). This TCR came from a human donor with chronic lymphocytic leukemia. Sample: PBMCs, taken after 12 months of ibrutinib treatment. The CDR3 reads CASSIFAGATYEQYF. CDR3 sequence (DNA): TGTGCCAGTAGTATTTTCGCAGGGGCAACCTACGAGCAGTACTTC.